These T cell receptor beta chains were read from a single sample in a study of blood T cell repertoires in COVID-19. Measured with immunoSEQ multiplex PCR; TCRdb has only the in-frame clones, and not every one. The table shows 200,000 or so clones, with roughly 76% occurring only once. The sample was peripheral blood. These receptors were obtained from a woman older than 75 with COVID-19, enrolled during active disease. Each CDR3 is given with its conserved first and last residue. The order of the fields is D gene, V gene, J gene, clone size, CDR3 DNA, CDR3 protein. D genes are given only for firm matches. Where a row states a size, it is once, few, many or the class of an expanded clone; other rows omit it.

D gene: TRBD1; V gene: TRBV6-2/TRBV6-3; J gene: TRBJ1-6; clone size: .; CDR3 DNA: TGTGCCAGCAGTTCCGGGACAGGGGGAAGGTCACCCCTCCACTTT; CDR3 protein: CASSSGTGGRSPLHF
D gene: .; V gene: TRBV5-6; J gene: TRBJ2-3; clone size: .; CDR3 DNA: TGTGCCAGCAGCCCGCTATTCACAGATACGCAGTATTTT; CDR3 protein: CASSPLFTDTQYF
D gene: TRBD1; V gene: TRBV2; J gene: TRBJ1-2; clone size: .; CDR3 DNA: TGTGCCAGCAGTGAATGGGACAGAGGATCCCCTAACTATGGCTACACCTTC; CDR3 protein: CASSEWDRGSPNYGYTF
D gene: TRBD2; V gene: TRBV28; J gene: TRBJ2-2; clone size: .; CDR3 DNA: TGTGCCAGCAGTCCCCCTGGAATAGCGGGCACTGGGGAGCTGTTTTTT; CDR3 protein: CASSPPGIAGTGELFF
D gene: TRBD1; V gene: TRBV10-3; J gene: TRBJ1-1; clone size: .; CDR3 DNA: TGTGCCATCAGTGAGACAGGGGTCGAAGCTTTCTTT; CDR3 protein: CAISETGVEAFF
D gene: .; V gene: TRBV10-3; J gene: TRBJ2-4; clone size: .; CDR3 DNA: TGTGCCATCAGTGAGTCGGTGGCGGTCGACATTCAGTACTTC; CDR3 protein: CAISESVAVDIQYF
D gene: TRBD2; V gene: TRBV5-4; J gene: TRBJ2-4; clone size: .; CDR3 DNA: TGTGCCAGCAGCTTGTATATAGCGGGGCCCTCCAAAAACATTCAGTACTTC; CDR3 protein: CASSLYIAGPSKNIQYF
D gene: .; V gene: TRBV4-2; J gene: TRBJ1-4; clone size: .; CDR3 DNA: TGTGCCAGCAGCCAAGCGGATGAAAAACTGTTTTTT; CDR3 protein: CASSQADEKLFF
D gene: TRBD1; V gene: TRBV4-1; J gene: TRBJ1-2; clone size: .; CDR3 DNA: TGCGCCAGCAGCCAAGATCCCAGACAGGGGGCCTATGGCTACACCTTC; CDR3 protein: CASSQDPRQGAYGYTF
D gene: .; V gene: TRBV11-3; J gene: TRBJ1-2; clone size: .; CDR3 DNA: TGTGCCAGCAGACCTCACCGACTATCAAACTATGGCTACACCTTC; CDR3 protein: CASRPHRLSNYGYTF
D gene: .; V gene: TRBV28; J gene: TRBJ1-5; clone size: .; CDR3 DNA: TGTGCCAGCAGTCAGGTTCGCAATCAGCCCCAGCATTTT; CDR3 protein: CASSQVRNQPQHF
D gene: .; V gene: TRBV15; J gene: TRBJ2-5; clone size: .; CDR3 DNA: TGTGCCACCAGCATCCGGGACTCAATCCCTTCGGAGACCCAGTACTTC; CDR3 protein: CATSIRDSIPSETQYF
D gene: TRBD2; V gene: TRBV19; J gene: TRBJ2-3; clone size: .; CDR3 DNA: TGTGCCAGTAGTATGTTAGCGGGAGGGGAGGATACGCAGTATTTT; CDR3 protein: CASSMLAGGEDTQYF
D gene: .; V gene: TRBV20-1; J gene: TRBJ1-1; clone size: .; CDR3 DNA: TGCAGTGCTAGTTTGCGGGACGGAGCTTTCTTT; CDR3 protein: CSASLRDGAFF
D gene: .; V gene: TRBV27; J gene: TRBJ2-1; clone size: once; CDR3 DNA: TGTGCCAGCAGTCCAGACTCCCCGGTCCCTTACAATGAGCAGTTCTTC; CDR3 protein: CASSPDSPVPYNEQFF
D gene: .; V gene: TRBV3-1/TRBV3-2; J gene: TRBJ2-1; clone size: .; CDR3 DNA: TGTGCCAGCAGCCAATCCTCCGGGACTCCCCTGTTCTTC; CDR3 protein: CASSQSSGTPLFF
D gene: TRBD1; V gene: TRBV2; J gene: TRBJ2-4; clone size: .; CDR3 DNA: TGTGCCACCAGAGGGACAGCGGTGGGCATTCAGTACTTC; CDR3 protein: CATRGTAVGIQYF
D gene: .; V gene: TRBV2; J gene: TRBJ1-6; clone size: .; CDR3 DNA: TGTGCCAGCAGCCCCCTGGACAGTAGGAATTCACCCCTCCACTTT; CDR3 protein: CASSPLDSRNSPLHF
D gene: .; V gene: TRBV28; J gene: TRBJ1-5; clone size: .; CDR3 DNA: TGTGCCAGCAGGCCCGGGAGCAATCAGCCCCAGCATTTT; CDR3 protein: CASRPGSNQPQHF
D gene: TRBD1; V gene: TRBV29-1; J gene: TRBJ2-4; clone size: .; CDR3 DNA: TGCAGCGTTGCGGTAGGGACAGGGACCAACATTCAGTACTTC; CDR3 protein: CSVAVGTGTNIQYF
D gene: .; V gene: TRBV30; J gene: TRBJ2-2; clone size: few; CDR3 DNA: TGTGCCTGGAACTCAGGGAACACCGGGGAGCTGTTTTTT; CDR3 protein: CAWNSGNTGELFF
D gene: TRBD1; V gene: TRBV9; J gene: TRBJ2-2; clone size: .; CDR3 DNA: TGTGCCAGCAGCGCCCCACTCGGACAGGACACCGGGGAGCTGTTTTTT; CDR3 protein: CASSAPLGQDTGELFF
D gene: .; V gene: TRBV19; J gene: TRBJ2-3; clone size: .; CDR3 DNA: TGTGCCAGTAGTATAGGTACCCAGGGGGGAGTAACGCAGTATTTT; CDR3 protein: CASSIGTQGGVTQYF
D gene: TRBD1; V gene: TRBV18; J gene: TRBJ1-1; clone size: .; CDR3 DNA: TGTGCCAGCTCACCGAACAGGGGGGGAGGAAACACTGAAGCTTTCTTT; CDR3 protein: CASSPNRGGGNTEAFF
D gene: .; V gene: TRBV29-1; J gene: TRBJ2-5; clone size: .; CDR3 DNA: TGCAGCGTTGAAGATGTGCCTCATCGCGTTAGGTACTTC; CDR3 protein: CSVEDVPHRVRYF
D gene: TRBD1; V gene: TRBV5-1; J gene: TRBJ2-5; clone size: .; CDR3 DNA: TGCGCCAGCAGCAACCAAGGGACAGGGGAAGAGACCCAGTACTTC; CDR3 protein: CASSNQGTGEETQYF
D gene: .; V gene: TRBV9; J gene: TRBJ2-3; clone size: once; CDR3 DNA: TGTGCCAGCAGCGTAGAACACACAGATACGCAGTATTTT; CDR3 protein: CASSVEHTDTQYF
D gene: TRBD2; V gene: TRBV28; J gene: TRBJ2-1; clone size: .; CDR3 DNA: TGTGCCAGCAGTCTGCTTAGCGGGGTTGACGAGCAGTTCTTC; CDR3 protein: CASSLLSGVDEQFF
D gene: .; V gene: TRBV18; J gene: TRBJ1-2; clone size: .; CDR3 DNA: TGTGCCAGCTCACCGTCTGGGGGGGATGGCTACACCTTC; CDR3 protein: CASSPSGGDGYTF
D gene: TRBD2; V gene: TRBV5-4; J gene: TRBJ2-3; clone size: few; CDR3 DNA: TGTGCCAGCAGCGACGGGACTAGCGGGGCGTACCTCACTAGCACAGATACGCAGTATTTT; CDR3 protein: CASSDGTSGAYLTSTDTQYF
D gene: .; V gene: TRBV12-3/TRBV12-4; J gene: TRBJ2-2; clone size: .; CDR3 DNA: TGTGCCAGCACCAATCAGGCGTCCAGGGAGCTGTTTTTT; CDR3 protein: CASTNQASRELFF
D gene: .; V gene: TRBV4-1; J gene: TRBJ2-1; clone size: .; CDR3 DNA: TGCGCCAGCAGCCAAGTTCAGCATAGCATGAATGAGCAGTTCTTC; CDR3 protein: CASSQVQHSMNEQFF
D gene: TRBD2; V gene: TRBV6-6; J gene: TRBJ2-5; clone size: .; CDR3 DNA: TGTGCCAGCAGTTACGGAGCGGGGGGCCGGAAGACCCAGTACTTC; CDR3 protein: CASSYGAGGRKTQYF
D gene: .; V gene: TRBV7-9; J gene: TRBJ2-5; clone size: .; CDR3 DNA: TGTGCCAGCACCCCCACGGGGGAGACCCAGTACTTC; CDR3 protein: CASTPTGETQYF
D gene: .; V gene: TRBV30; J gene: TRBJ1-2; clone size: .; CDR3 DNA: TGTGCCTGGAGAGCCTCAGGGAAGGGTGGCTACACCTTC; CDR3 protein: CAWRASGKGGYTF
D gene: .; V gene: TRBV7-2; J gene: TRBJ1-2; clone size: .; CDR3 DNA: TGTGCCAGCAGCCATGGGGGGGCAAACTATGGCTACACCTTC; CDR3 protein: CASSHGGANYGYTF
D gene: .; V gene: TRBV29-1; J gene: TRBJ2-7; clone size: few; CDR3 DNA: TGCAGCGTTGAATTCGACAGGTACGAGCAGTACTTC; CDR3 protein: CSVEFDRYEQYF
D gene: .; V gene: TRBV5-1; J gene: TRBJ1-4; clone size: .; CDR3 DNA: TGCGCCAGCAGCTTCCAGGGTGTATTAGCTAATGAAAAACTGTTTTTT; CDR3 protein: CASSFQGVLANEKLFF
D gene: .; V gene: TRBV2; J gene: TRBJ1-4; clone size: .; CDR3 DNA: TGTGCCAGCAGTGAGGGGGCGTATACTAATGAAAAACTGTTTTTT; CDR3 protein: CASSEGAYTNEKLFF
D gene: .; V gene: TRBV3-1/TRBV3-2; J gene: TRBJ2-5; clone size: once; CDR3 DNA: TGTGCCAGCAGCCAAGATTTTCGAGACTACATTAAAGAGACCCAGTACTTC; CDR3 protein: CASSQDFRDYIKETQYF
D gene: TRBD1; V gene: TRBV12-5; J gene: TRBJ1-3; clone size: .; CDR3 DNA: TGTGCTAGTGGTTTGGGGACAGGGACCTCTGGAAACACCATATATTTT; CDR3 protein: CASGLGTGTSGNTIYF
D gene: .; V gene: TRBV7-8; J gene: TRBJ2-5; clone size: .; CDR3 DNA: TGTGCCAGCAGCAGATTTGATGGGCTGGGAGAGACCCAGTACTTC; CDR3 protein: CASSRFDGLGETQYF
D gene: TRBD2; V gene: TRBV3-1/TRBV3-2; J gene: TRBJ2-5; clone size: .; CDR3 DNA: TGTGCCAGCAGCCAAGGCGGGGGGGTAGGGGAGACCCAGTACTTC; CDR3 protein: CASSQGGGVGETQYF
D gene: TRBD2; V gene: TRBV5-6; J gene: TRBJ2-5; clone size: .; CDR3 DNA: TGTGCCAGCAGCTTGCTAGCGGGAGGAAGAGAGACCCAGTACTTC; CDR3 protein: CASSLLAGGRETQYF
D gene: .; V gene: TRBV15; J gene: TRBJ1-1; clone size: .; CDR3 DNA: TGTGCCACCAGCAGAGCCCCAGATTACATGAACACTGAAGCTTTCTTT; CDR3 protein: CATSRAPDYMNTEAFF
D gene: .; V gene: TRBV13; J gene: TRBJ1-3; clone size: .; CDR3 DNA: TGTGCCAGCAGCCAGGACAGAAACTCTGGAAACACCATATATTTT; CDR3 protein: CASSQDRNSGNTIYF
D gene: TRBD1; V gene: TRBV19; J gene: TRBJ1-4; clone size: once; CDR3 DNA: TGTGCCAGTAAGGACAGGGTGGAAGAAAAACTGTTTTTT; CDR3 protein: CASKDRVEEKLFF
D gene: TRBD1; V gene: TRBV15; J gene: TRBJ1-5; clone size: .; CDR3 DNA: TGTGCCACCAGGGGACAGGGACAAGGCAATCAGCCCCAGCATTTT; CDR3 protein: CATRGQGQGNQPQHF
D gene: .; V gene: TRBV6-2/TRBV6-3; J gene: TRBJ2-5; clone size: .; CDR3 DNA: TGTGCCAGCAGTTCCTCTCGGTCGGGGGGCTTGGAAGAGACCCAGTACTTC; CDR3 protein: CASSSSRSGGLEETQYF
D gene: .; V gene: TRBV5-1; J gene: TRBJ2-2; clone size: few; CDR3 DNA: TGCGCCAGCAGCTTGGTGGGGCTATTCGCCGGGGAGCTGTTTTTT; CDR3 protein: CASSLVGLFAGELFF
D gene: .; V gene: TRBV6-2/TRBV6-3; J gene: TRBJ1-2; clone size: once; CDR3 DNA: TGTGCCAGCAGTCGCGGGGGGTATGGCTACACCTTC; CDR3 protein: CASSRGGYGYTF
D gene: TRBD1; V gene: TRBV4-1; J gene: TRBJ1-1; clone size: .; CDR3 DNA: TGCGCCAGCAGCCAAGATGGTGGACGACAGGGGCTCATGCCGGCCACTGAAGCTTTCTTT; CDR3 protein: CASSQDGGRQGLMPATEAFF
D gene: TRBD1; V gene: TRBV10-3; J gene: TRBJ1-1; clone size: .; CDR3 DNA: TGTGCCATCAGTGAGGGACAGGGTGGAGGCACTGAAGCTTTCTTT; CDR3 protein: CAISEGQGGGTEAFF
D gene: TRBD1; V gene: TRBV11-3; J gene: TRBJ1-1; clone size: .; CDR3 DNA: TGTGCCAGCAGCTTGGACAGGGGGCGAGGCACTGAAGCTTTCTTT; CDR3 protein: CASSLDRGRGTEAFF